This paragraph reports one T cell receptor (beta chain). These data originate in a study of T cell changes during pregnancy in multiple sclerosis. Trimming took off 3 bases at V and 3 bases at J, with 10 bases between the two ends. CDR1 and CDR2 (germline): SQVTM, ANQGSEA. The CDR3 extends over 13 amino acids. Using immunoSEQ multiplex PCR, the repertoire was profiled, and TCRdb retains in-frame clones only, with some absent. The table lists 70,000 to 95,000 clones, roughly 91% of them singletons, with approximately 2.4% in the top ten. The source of this sequence is a female donor in good health, enrolled as a control in a pregnancy study. The chain employs TRBV29-1 and TRBJ2-3; a weak D match, TRBD2 (6 bases). The sequencing here drew on peripheral blood, taken after pregnancy. The CDR3 loop reads CSVERGSTDTQYF. CDR3 DNA sequence: TGCAGCGTTGAGCGGGGTTCAACAGATACGCAGTATTTT.